A single sample gave rise to the 18 T cell receptor beta chains below, sequenced in a study of cytomegalovirus exposure and HLA in healthy donors. Only in-frame clones appear in the TCRdb table, and some are missing; sequencing was by immunoSEQ multiplex PCR. The sample carries under 300,000 clones, 80% to 90% recorded once. The sequencing input was PBMCs. The receptors derive from a woman younger than 30 in good health and CMV-seronegative.

This clone was recorded once. The CDR3 region has the DNA TGTGCCACCAGCAGAGCACCCACGGGTTATGGCTACACCTTC. Translation gives CATSRAPTGYGYTF. The V call is TRBV15, the J call TRBJ1-2; no reliable D call. Germline V gene lookup returns CDR1 LNHNV and CDR2 YYDKDF (reference sequence). Trimming left V 1 base short and J 5 bases short, with 11 bases between. CDR3 length equals 14 residues.

The V and J genes are TRBV5-1 and TRBJ2-3; the D gene is possibly TRBD2 (6 bases). Trimming pared 5 bases from V and 4 bases from J, leaving 11 bases between. Germline CDR1 is SGHRS and CDR2 is YFSETQ. CDR3 length: 13 amino acids. CDR3: CASRGGEADTQYF. The CDR3, as DNA: TGCGCCAGCAGGGGGGGAGAGGCAGATACGCAGTATTTT. Filled out from reference TRBV5-1 and TRBJ2-3, the complete variable domain reads KAGVTQTPRYLIKTRGQQVTLSCSPISGHRSVSWYQQTPGQGLQFLFEYFSETQRNKGNFPGRFSGRQFSNSRSEMNVSTLELGDSALYLCASRGGEADTQYFGPGTRLTVL.

This clone was observed a handful of times. The chain couples TRBV20-1 to TRBJ1-2; D is ambiguous. CDR3 length: 10 residues. Germline V gene sequence: CDR1 DFQATT, CDR2 SNEGSKA (reference sequence). CDR3 sequence (DNA): TGCAGCCCACCCTATGATGGCTACACCTTC. Translated, it gives CSPPYDGYTF.

This chain connects TRBV12-5 to TRBJ2-3, with TRBD2 matching 7 bases. Germline loops: CDR1 LGHNT, CDR2 FRNRAP. Germline trimming cut 7 bases from V and 2 bases from J; bases unmatched to any gene: 9. CDR3 length equals 15 residues. The CDR3 is CASAVVSGDTDTQYF. The CDR3 DNA reads TGTGCTAGTGCCGTCGTGAGCGGGGACACAGATACGCAGTATTTT.

V gene TRBV5-1 combines with J gene TRBJ2-1; TRBD2 aligns across 13 bases. With 0 bases clipped from V and 1 base from J, the junction kept 10 bases outside the gene matches. This CDR3 spans 20 amino acids. The V gene's germline CDR1 is SGHRS and CDR2 YFSETQ. CDR3 amino acids: CASSLARTSGSIGSYNEQFF. CDR3 coding DNA: TGCGCCAGCAGCTTGGCTCGGACTAGCGGGAGTATCGGGTCCTACAATGAGCAGTTCTTC.

The chain joins TRBV5-6 to TRBJ2-7; D uncertain. The germline V gene has CDR1 SGHDT and CDR2 YYEEEE. Trimming removed 0 bases from V and 2 bases from J, with 6 bases in between. This CDR3 spans 13 amino acids. The CDR3 DNA is TGTGCCAGCAGCTTGGGCGGAACCTACGAGCAGTACTTC. Its translation is CASSLGGTYEQYF.

This rearrangement joins TRBV19 to TRBJ1-2; perhaps TRBD1 as D (6 bases). Trimming left V 2 bases short and J 7 bases short, with 14 bases between. Germline values: CDR1 LNHDA, CDR2 SQIVND (reference sequence). The CDR3 sequence is 14 residues long. The CDR3 sequence is CASSITGTTGGYTF. CDR3 nucleotide sequence: TGTGCCAGTAGTATAACAGGGACCACGGGTGGCTACACCTTC.

On this clone itself: At one end the junction does not follow the germline gene, possibly because of a read error. J is TRBJ2-7 and V is TRBV19; 8 bases are shared with TRBD1. Per germline, CDR1 LNHDA and CDR2 SQIVND (reference sequence). This CDR3 contains 16 residues. The DNA of the CDR3 is TGTGCCAGTAGTAACAGGGGGGAGTATGGCAGCTACGAGCAGTATTTC. This translates into CASSNRGEYGSYEQYF. Filled out from reference TRBV19 and TRBJ2-7, the complete variable domain reads DGGITQSPKYLFRKEGQNVTLSCEQNLNHDAMYWYRQDPGQGLRLIYYSQIVNDFQKGDIAEGYSVSREKKESFPLTVTSAQKNPTAFYLCASSNRGEYGSYEQYFGPGTRLTVT.

In the case of this clone: This CDR3 is also generated by other DNA sequences in the sample. The V and J genes are TRBV18 and TRBJ2-2; 8 bases align to TRBD1. Losses at the gene ends were 0 bases for V and 1 base for J; bases not matched to a gene: 1. In germline, CDR1 is KGHSH, CDR2 LQKENI. The CDR3 extends over 16 amino acids. CDR3 residues: CASSPPGTGNTGELFF. In DNA form, the CDR3 reads TGTGCCAGCTCACCACCCGGGACAGGGAACACCGGGGAGCTGTTTTTT.

The CDR3 here is CASNSGLDEETQYF. The DNA of the CDR3 is TGTGCCAGTAATTCGGGACTAGATGAAGAGACCCAGTACTTC. The rearrangement joins TRBV19 to TRBJ2-5, with 8 bases that match TRBD2. V was clipped by 7 bases and J by 3 bases; unmatched bases: 7. CDR3 length equals 14 residues. Per the germline V gene, CDR1 is LNHDA and CDR2 is SQIVND (reference sequence).

The chain couples TRBV5-1 to TRBJ2-1; tentative D call: TRBD2 (6 bases). This CDR3 region has 13 residues. The germline CDR1 and CDR2 sequences are SGHRS and YFSETQ. V lost 4 bases to trimming and J lost 12 bases, with 17 bases between them. The DNA of the CDR3 is TGCGCCAGCAGCCGGGGGACCGTCCCCGGGCAGTTCTTC. Translated, it gives CASSRGTVPGQFF.

The J gene is TRBJ1-3, the V gene TRBV6-5; D is undetermined. Trimming shortened V by 0 bases and J by 9 bases, and 18 bases separated the two germline ends. This CDR3 has 16 amino acids. Germline CDR1 and CDR2: MNHEY and SVGAGI. CDR3 loop: CASSYSLTVMGSTIYF. The CDR3 DNA follows: TGTGCCAGCAGTTACTCGTTAACCGTCATGGGGAGCACCATATATTTT.

The gene calls are TRBV27 and TRBJ2-5; perhaps TRBD2 as D (6 bases). V lost 5 bases and J lost 0, with 10 bases in between. Germline assignment: CDR1 MNHEY and CDR2 SMNVEV (reference sequence). The CDR3 has 14 residues. The CDR3 loop reads CASSPGAYQETQYF. The CDR3 nucleotides are TGTGCCAGCAGTCCGGGAGCCTACCAAGAGACCCAGTACTTC.

The chain uses TRBV7-9 and TRBJ2-1; possible D gene TRBD1, 5 bases. The V gene's germline CDR1 is SEHNR and CDR2 FQNEAQ (reference sequence). The V gene lost 5 bases and the J gene lost 4 bases, with 15 bases spanning the gap. The CDR3 is 15 amino acids. DNA of the CDR3: TGTGCCAGCAGCACTGCTAGGGGCGAGTACAATGAGCAGTTCTTC. Its protein product is CASSTARGEYNEQFF.

The chain has TRBV14 and TRBJ2-3, with D tentatively TRBD2 (7 bases). Germline V gene data show CDR1 as SGHDN and CDR2 as FVKESK. V was clipped by 2 bases and J by 3 bases, with 15 bases between them. CDR3 length: 16 residues. The chain's CDR3 is CASSQTGGRATDTQYF. The CDR3 DNA is TGTGCCAGCAGCCAAACGGGGGGCAGGGCGACAGATACGCAGTATTTT.

The chain is built from TRBV5-1 and TRBJ2-3, with 13 bases lining up with TRBD2. V was clipped by 3 bases and J by 0 bases; unmatched bases: 10. The CDR3 contains 19 residues. CDR1 is SGHRS and CDR2 is YFSETQ in the germline V gene. CDR3 sequence reads: CASSSRGLAGSLSTDTQYF. CDR3 DNA sequence: TGCGCCAGCAGCTCGCGGGGACTAGCGGGGTCATTAAGCACAGATACGCAGTATTTT.

This sequence joins TRBV7-2 and TRBJ2-1; D is possibly TRBD2 (7 bases). The germline CDR1 and CDR2 sequences are SGHTA and FQGNSA. This CDR3 comprises 15 residues. V shed 4 bases and J shed 2 bases, with 12 bases lying between them. This CDR3 reads CASSSMGGPYNEQFF. CDR3 coding DNA: TGTGCCAGCAGCTCAATGGGGGGGCCCTACAATGAGCAGTTCTTC.

The rearrangement links TRBV7-3 to TRBJ2-1; 8 nucleotides match TRBD2. Trimming removed 5 bases from V and 5 bases from J; junction bases left unmatched: 8. Germline CDR1 reads SGHTA; CDR2 reads FQGTGA. This CDR3 has 15 amino acids. The CDR3 reads CASSQGLAGDNEQFF. In DNA, the CDR3 is TGTGCCAGCAGCCAAGGACTAGCCGGGGACAATGAGCAGTTCTTC.